Listed below are T cell receptor beta chains from one sample, sequenced in a study of blood T cells in healthy people across ages. TCRdb re-derived calls from the 5' RACE reads in MiXCR, one entry per CDR3 protein. Seen here are approximately 1,100,000 distinct CDR3 sequences, 40% to 50% observed once, and the top ten hold under 20%. Material: blood. These receptors were collected from a woman between 55 and 75 years old in good health. The CDR3 runs from the conserved cysteine through the conserved F or W. D genes are given only for firm matches. Where a row states a size, it is once, few, many or the class of an expanded clone; other rows omit it.

clone_size | d_call | j_call | v_call | cdr3_nt | cdr3_aa
few | TRBD1 | TRBJ2-6 | TRBV30 | TGTGCCTGGAGGGTAGGACAGGGTAGAGCCAACGTCCTGACTTTC | CAWRVGQGRANVLTF
- | - | TRBJ2-3 | TRBV9 | TGTGCCAGCAGCGTAGATCAGTTGATAGATACGCAGTATTTT | CASSVDQLIDTQYF
- | - | TRBJ2-3 | TRBV12-3/TRBV12-4 | TGTGCCAGCAGTTGGGCCGAACTCACAGATACGCAGTATTTT | CASSWAELTDTQYF
- | TRBD2 | TRBJ2-5 | TRBV5-5 | TGTGCCAGCAGTCACAAACTAGCGGCCCTGAACCAAGTGGAGACCCAGTACTTC | CASSHKLAALNQVETQYF
- | TRBD1 | TRBJ2-5 | TRBV29-1 | TGCAGCGCTAAACCAACAGGGGGCTGGGGAGAGACCCAGTACTTC | CSAKPTGGWGETQYF
- | - | TRBJ2-7 | TRBV5-1 | TGCGCCAGCAGCTTGGGGGGACAAAACTCCTACGAGCAGTACTTC | CASSLGGQNSYEQYF
- | - | TRBJ2-1 | TRBV5-5 | TGTGCCAGCAGCCGGGGCCTGGGTGGTGAGCAGTTCTTC | CASSRGLGGEQFF
few | - | TRBJ2-1 | TRBV6-5 | TGTGCCAGCAGAAGTTCGGGGGAAGGGGAGCAGTTCTTC | CASRSSGEGEQFF
- | - | TRBJ2-5 | TRBV27 | TGTGCCAGCATGCTAAGTGGGGCAAGCGAGACCCAGTACTTC | CASMLSGASETQYF
- | TRBD2 | TRBJ2-1 | TRBV20-1 | TGCAGTGCTAGCTCAATGACTAGCAGGAGCTCCTACAATGAGCAGTTCTTC | CSASSMTSRSSYNEQFF
- | TRBD1 | TRBJ2-3 | TRBV28 | TGTGCCAGCAGTAAGACCGGGACAGGGATCACAGATACGCAGTATTTT | CASSKTGTGITDTQYF
few | - | TRBJ1-1 | TRBV27 | TGTGCCAGCAGTATTAGTCGGGTGGAAACAGGGCGCAACACTGAAGCTTTCTTT | CASSISRVETGRNTEAFF
few | TRBD1 | TRBJ2-7 | TRBV11-2 | TGTGCCAGCAGCGTCGACAGGGGGCTTGAGCAGTACTTC | CASSVDRGLEQYF
- | TRBD1 | TRBJ2-5 | TRBV15 | TGTGCCACCAGCAGGACAGGGAAAACAGAGACCCAGTACTTC | CATSRTGKTETQYF
- | TRBD2 | TRBJ2-1 | TRBV11-2 | TGTGCCAGCAGCTCGAAGGGACTACCGAAGGAGTCCTACAATGAGCAGTTCTTC | CASSSKGLPKESYNEQFF
- | - | TRBJ2-7 | TRBV5-1 | TGCGCCAGCAGCTGGAACTCCCTAGGCGAGCAGTACTTC | CASSWNSLGEQYF
- | - | TRBJ2-2 | TRBV28 | TGTGCCAGCAGCCCCTTTGGGGTTAGGAACACCGGGGAGCTGTTTTTT | CASSPFGVRNTGELFF
- | - | TRBJ2-5 | TRBV28 | TGTGCCAGCGGGGGGGACAGCAGGGTAGAGACCCAGTACTTC | CASGGDSRVETQYF
- | TRBD2 | TRBJ2-4 | TRBV20-1 | TGCAGTGCTAGCCCCGCGGCTAGCGGGAAACTAGCCAAAAACATTCAGTACTTC | CSASPAASGKLAKNIQYF
- | - | TRBJ2-1 | TRBV6-5 | TGTGCCAGCAGCCACTCAACCCGGGACGAGCAGTTCTTC | CASSHSTRDEQFF
few | - | TRBJ2-3 | TRBV24-1 | TGTGCCACCAGTGACCCCCTCTACGGGGGCGTTATATACACAGATACGCAGTATTTT | CATSDPLYGGVIYTDTQYF
- | TRBD2 | TRBJ2-1 | TRBV11-2 | TGTGCCAGCAGCTTAGTAGCGGGAGGTTGGAGCTCCTACAATGAGCAGTTCTTC | CASSLVAGGWSSYNEQFF
- | - | TRBJ2-1 | TRBV28 | TGTGCCAGCGGAGTGTTCAATGAGCAGTTCTTC | CASGVFNEQFF
few | TRBD2 | TRBJ2-2 | TRBV7-2 | TGTGCCAGCAGCTTAGCCGGGACTAGCGGGAGAGGGGAGCTGTTTTTT | CASSLAGTSGRGELFF
few | TRBD2 | TRBJ2-3 | TRBV12-3/TRBV12-4 | TGTGCCAGCAGACTAGCGGGGTCCGGATCCACAGATACGCAGTATTTT | CASRLAGSGSTDTQYF
- | - | TRBJ2-7 | TRBV20-1 | TGCAGTATCCAGGGCGTAGGGGTCTACGAGCAGTACTTC | CSIQGVGVYEQYF
- | - | TRBJ2-1 | TRBV6-6 | TGTGCCAGCAGTTACCCGGGATCCCCCTCCTACAATGAGCAGTTCTTC | CASSYPGSPSYNEQFF
few | TRBD1 | TRBJ2-7 | TRBV7-2 | TGTGCCAGCAGCTTAATCCCATGGACAGGGGGCCACGAGCAGTACTTC | CASSLIPWTGGHEQYF
few | - | TRBJ2-5 | TRBV20-1 | TGCAGTGCTCCCGGGGCCGCCCGAGAGACCCAGTACTTC | CSAPGAARETQYF
- | TRBD1 | TRBJ2-7 | TRBV20-1 | TGCAGTGCTCCCCGGGACAGGGCGGACGAGCAGTACTTC | CSAPRDRADEQYF
few | TRBD2 | TRBJ2-7 | TRBV6-5 | TGTGCCAGCAGTTACTCGATACTAGCGGGAGATCCCGAGCAGTACTTC | CASSYSILAGDPEQYF
- | - | TRBJ1-4 | TRBV20-1 | TGCAGTGTTCCACCAATAAAAAGCAGAGAAAAACTGTTTTTT | CSVPPIKSREKLFF